These T cell receptor gamma chains were read from a single sample in a study of gamma-delta chains in newborns, infants, children. TCRdb applied CATT to the reads for clone calling. Of roughly 1,500 gamma-chain clones in the sample, around 12% were seen once. The sequencing sample was made of blood. These receptors were obtained from a child who was a newborn, infant or young child, either healthy, febrile or measles-vaccinated (not recorded which). Both conserved end residues are part of each CDR3. Fields, in order: clone size, V gene, J gene, CDR3 protein, CDR3 DNA. Size is stated for part of the rows, as once, few or many counts, or as a class when the clone is expanded.

size: few
V: TRGV9
J: TRGJ1/TRGJ2
CDR3: CALWANYYKKLF
DNA: TGTGCCTTGTGGGCGAATTATTATAAGAAACTCTTT

size: few
V: TRGV9
J: TRGJP
CDR3: CALWEPVALGKKIKVF
DNA: TGTGCCTTGTGGGAGCCCGTGGCGTTGGGCAAAAAAATCAAGGTATTT

size: medium-sized
V: TRGV9
J: TRGJP
CDR3: CALWESQELGKKIKVF
DNA: TGTGCCTTGTGGGAATCCCAAGAGTTGGGCAAAAAAATCAAGGTATTT

size: medium-sized
V: TRGV9
J: TRGJP
CDR3: CALWEAMGNNLGKKIKVF
DNA: TGTGCCTTGTGGGAGGCGATGGGCAATAATTTGGGCAAAAAAATCAAGGTATTT

size: few
V: TRGV9
J: TRGJP
CDR3: CALWVKELGKKIKVF
DNA: TGTGCCTTGTGGGTCAAAGAGTTGGGCAAAAAAATCAAGGTATTT

size: medium-sized
V: TRGV9
J: TRGJP
CDR3: CALWEKLGKKIKVF
DNA: TGTGCCTTGTGGGAAAAGTTGGGCAAAAAAATCAAGGTATTT

size: .
V: TRGV9
J: TRGJP
CDR3: CALWEGWQELGKKIKVF
DNA: TGTGCCTTGTGGGAGGGATGGCAAGAGTTGGGCAAAAAAATCAAGGTATTT

size: .
V: TRGV4
J: TRGJ1/TRGJ2
CDR3: CATWVLYYKKLF
DNA: TGTGCCACCTGGGTTCTTTATTATAAGAAACTCTTT

size: hyperexpanded
V: TRGV9
J: TRGJP
CDR3: CALWEVELGKKIKVF
DNA: TGTGCCTTGTGGGAGGTGGAGTTGGGCAAAAAAATCAAGGTATTT

size: .
V: TRGV9
J: TRGJP
CDR3: CALWGVSQELGKKIKVF
DNA: TGTGCCTTGTGGGGGGTCTCTCAAGAGTTGGGCAAAAAAATCAAGGTATTT

size: .
V: TRGV8
J: TRGJP2
CDR3: CATWDKSQYSSAWIKTF
DNA: TGTGCCACCTGGGACAAATCCCAATATAGTAGTGCTTGGATCAAGACGTTT

size: .
V: TRGV9
J: TRGJP
CDR3: CALWEVVQELGKKIKVF
DNA: TGTGCCTTGTGGGAGGTTGTTCAAGAGTTGGGCAAAAAAATCAAGGTATTT

size: medium-sized
V: TRGV9
J: TRGJP
CDR3: CALWEIKELGKKIKVF
DNA: TGTGCCTTGTGGGAGATTAAAGAGTTGGGCAAAAAAATCAAGGTATTT

size: .
V: TRGV9
J: TRGJP
CDR3: CASREVHQELGKKIKVF
DNA: TGTGCCTCGAGGGAGGTGCACCAAGAGTTGGGCAAAAAAATCAAGGTATTT

size: few
V: TRGV9
J: TRGJP
CDR3: CALWGGEELGKKIKVF
DNA: TGCGCCTTGTGGGGCGGTGAAGAGTTGGGCAAAAAAATCAAGGTATTT

size: medium-sized
V: TRGV9
J: TRGJP
CDR3: CALWVQELGKKIKVF
DNA: TGTGCCTTGTGGGTCCAAGAGTTGGGCAAAAAAATCAAGGTATTT

size: .
V: TRGV9
J: TRGJP
CDR3: CALWGVELGKKIKVF
DNA: TGTGCCTTGTGGGGGGTCGAGTTGGGCAAAAAAATCAAGGTATTT

size: .
V: TRGV9
J: TRGJP
CDR3: CALWEVWSELGKKIKVF
DNA: TGTGCCTTGTGGGAGGTGTGGTCAGAGTTGGGCAAAAAAATCAAGGTGTTT

size: .
V: TRGV9
J: TRGJP
CDR3: CALWETLQELGKKIKVF
DNA: TGTGCCTTGTGGGAGACACTCCAAGAGTTGGGCAAAAAAATCAAGGTATTT

size: few
V: TRGV9
J: TRGJP
CDR3: CALWEVLEELGKKIKVF
DNA: TGTGCCTTGTGGGAGGTGCTCGAAGAGTTGGGCAAAAAAATCAAGGTATTT

size: .
V: TRGV9
J: TRGJP
CDR3: CALWGLGRELGKKIKVF
DNA: TGTGCCTTGTGGGGGCTAGGTCGCGAGTTGGGCAAAAAAATCAAGGTATTT

size: few
V: TRGV9
J: TRGJP
CDR3: CTLWEIESGKKIKVF
DNA: TGTACCTTGTGGGAAATAGAGTCGGGCAAAAAAATCAAGGTATTT

size: medium-sized
V: TRGV9
J: TRGJP
CDR3: CALWEVQGELGKKIKVF
DNA: TGTGCCTTGTGGGAGGTGCAGGGGGAGTTGGGCAAAAAAATCAAGGTATTT

size: .
V: TRGV9
J: TRGJ1/TRGJ2
CDR3: CALWEFYYKKLF
DNA: TGTGCCTTGTGGGAGTTTTATTATAAGAAACTCTTT

size: .
V: TRGV9
J: TRGJ1/TRGJ2
CDR3: CALWEVQGYYKKLF
DNA: TGTGCCTTGTGGGAGGTGCAGGGTTATTATAAGAAACTCTTT

size: .
V: TRGV9
J: TRGJP
CDR3: CALWEVMKLGKKIKVF
DNA: TGTGCCTTGTGGGAGGTGATGAAGTTGGGCAAAAAAATCAAGGTATTT

size: few
V: TRGV9
J: TRGJP
CDR3: CALWEAPQELGKKIKVF
DNA: TGTGCCTTGTGGGAGGCGCCGCAAGAGTTGGGCAAAAAAATCAAGGTATTT

size: .
V: TRGV9
J: TRGJP
CDR3: CALWDAKELGKKIKVF
DNA: TGTGCCTTGTGGGACGCCAAAGAGTTGGGCAAAAAAATCAAGGTATTT

size: medium-sized
V: TRGV9
J: TRGJP
CDR3: CALWEAELGKKIKVF
DNA: TGTGCCTTGTGGGAGGCTGAGTTGGGCAAAAAAATCAAGGTATTT

size: medium-sized
V: TRGV9
J: TRGJP
CDR3: CALWEDRLELGKKIKVF
DNA: TGTGCCTTGTGGGAGGACCGGTTAGAGTTGGGCAAAAAAATCAAGGTATTT

size: .
V: TRGV9
J: TRGJP
CDR3: CALWEEELDKKIKVF
DNA: TGTGCCTTGTGGGAGGAAGAGTTGGACAAAAAAATAAAGGTATTT

size: few
V: TRGV5
J: TRGJ1/TRGJ2
CDR3: CATWDRPYYKKLF
DNA: TGTGCCACCTGGGACAGGCCTTATTATAAGAAACTCTTT

size: .
V: TRGV9
J: TRGJP1
CDR3: CALWEVQAVNTTGWFKIF
DNA: TGTGCCTTGTGGGAGGTGCAAGCGGTGAATACCACTGGTTGGTTCAAGATATTT

size: few
V: TRGV8
J: TRGJP1
CDR3: CATWDSWFKIF
DNA: TGTGCCACCTGGGATAGTTGGTTCAAGATATTT

size: medium-sized
V: TRGV9
J: TRGJP
CDR3: CALWEVQGKKIKVF
DNA: TGTGCCTTGTGGGAGGTGCAAGGCAAAAAAATCAAGGTATTT

size: few
V: TRGV2
J: TRGJP2
CDR3: CAIWDATSSDWIKTF
DNA: TGTGCCATCTGGGACGCGACGAGTAGTGATTGGATCAAGACGTTT

size: .
V: TRGV9
J: TRGJP
CDR3: CALWGVSAPKQELGKKIKVF
DNA: TGTGCCTTGTGGGGGGTTTCCGCCCCGAAACAAGAGTTGGGCAAAAAAATCAAGGTATTT

size: .
V: TRGV9
J: TRGJP
CDR3: CALWESIQELGKKIKVF
DNA: TGTGCCTTGTGGGAGTCAATACAAGAGTTGGGCAAAAAAATCAAGGTATTC

size: large
V: TRGV9
J: TRGJP
CDR3: CALWEVKELGKKIKVF
DNA: TGTGCCTTGTGGGAGGTGAAGGAGTTGGGCAAAAAAATCAAGGTATTT

size: medium-sized
V: TRGV9
J: TRGJP
CDR3: CALWETMGKKIKVF
DNA: TGTGCCTTGTGGGAGACGATGGGCAAAAAAATCAAGGTATTT

size: few
V: TRGV9
J: TRGJP
CDR3: CALWEVKSELGKKIKVF
DNA: TGTGCCTTGTGGGAGGTGAAGTCAGAGTTGGGCAAAAAAATCAAGGTATTT

size: medium-sized
V: TRGV9
J: TRGJP
CDR3: CALWEVRRELGKKIKVF
DNA: TGTGCCTTGTGGGAGGTACGACGGGAGTTGGGCAAAAAAATCAAGGTATTT

size: medium-sized
V: TRGV9
J: TRGJP
CDR3: CALWEVHRELGKKIKVF
DNA: TGTGCCTTGTGGGAGGTGCACCGAGAGTTGGGCAAAAAAATCAAGGTATTT

size: .
V: TRGV9
J: TRGJP
CDR3: CALWEVQGRMGKKIKVF
DNA: TGTGCCTTGTGGGAGGTGCAAGGTAGGATGGGCAAAAAAATCAAGGTATTT

size: medium-sized
V: TRGV9
J: TRGJP
CDR3: CALWEVTALGKKIKVF
DNA: TGTGCCTTGTGGGAGGTGACGGCGTTGGGCAAAAAAATCAAGGTATTT

size: medium-sized
V: TRGV9
J: TRGJP
CDR3: CALWDHLQELGKKIKVF
DNA: TGTGCCTTGTGGGACCACCTTCAAGAGTTGGGCAAAAAAATCAAGGTATTT

size: large
V: TRGV9
J: TRGJP
CDR3: CALWEVELGKKIKVF
DNA: TGTGCCTTGTGGGAGGTAGAGTTGGGCAAAAAAATCAAGGTATTT